This is a list of T cell receptor beta chains from one sample in a study of cytomegalovirus exposure and HLA in healthy donors. TCRdb keeps only in-frame clones here, not all; method: immunoSEQ multiplex PCR. In the table there are some 150,000 clones, 77% of which are singletons. The sequenced material came from PBMCs. The receptors shown here come from a female donor in good health and CMV-seronegative. CDR3s include the opening cysteine and the closing phenylalanine or tryptophan. Fields, in order: clone size, D gene, V gene, CDR3 protein. D genes are given only for firm matches. Only part of the rows carry a size: once, few, many, or a class if the clone is expanded.

>once|TRBD1|TRBV27
CASSSRDSLLDEQFF
>NA|NA|TRBV7-9
CASSFPDFHGYTF
>NA|TRBD1|TRBV4-1
CASSPQTGTNGYTF
>NA|TRBD1|TRBV28
CASSLAGGGEKLFF
>NA|NA|TRBV6-1
CASSEYKGGAGQPQHF
>NA|NA|TRBV28
CASSTIGRPQHF
>NA|NA|TRBV18
CASSPLGGLNEQFF
>NA|NA|TRBV29-1
CSVEPRQVYTEAFF
>NA|TRBD1|TRBV7-9
CASSFGQGRETQYF
>NA|NA|TRBV28
CASSFHDRSYGYTF
>NA|NA|TRBV9
CASSFGTGMTNEKLFF
>NA|NA|TRBV28
CASSTQPLQGGYGYTF
>NA|TRBD2|TRBV7-3
CASSLLAGDSQYF
>NA|NA|TRBV5-1
CASRPAGAGSEKLFF
>NA|NA|TRBV5-1
CASSLVGGQETQYF
>NA|NA|TRBV28
CASSLNGNTEAFF
>NA|NA|TRBV28
CASSSQSGWDTEAFF
>NA|TRBD1|TRBV5-1
CASISTGTGTSTDTQYF
>once|TRBD1|TRBV4-3
CASSRTDRVAYNEQFF
>few|NA|TRBV28
CASRTASFSGNTIYF
>NA|NA|TRBV7-9
CASSLGGRVPYEQYF
>once|TRBD1|TRBV6-6
CASRDRGNQPQHF
>NA|NA|TRBV28
CASSSLRDGGYGYTF
>many|TRBD1|TRBV13
CASSSIRQGVEEQYF
>few|NA|TRBV7-9
CASSLPQGMNTEAFF
>NA|TRBD2|TRBV27
CASSWAGEETQYF
>NA|NA|TRBV7-3
CASSSSNTGELFF
>NA|NA|TRBV5-1
CASSPSWRDTQYF
>NA|TRBD1|TRBV19
CASSMGQTQETQYF
>NA|NA|TRBV5-4
CASSLFRGNEKLFF
>NA|TRBD1|TRBV7-9
CASSYGTGESYGYTF
>few|NA|TRBV27
CASSEVSYNEQFF
>NA|TRBD2|TRBV18
CASSPSGSSYEQYF
>NA|TRBD1|TRBV25-1
CASSDLQGSTEAFF
>NA|TRBD2|TRBV5-1
CASSLGISGSYEQYF
>NA|NA|TRBV10-3
CAISEDTRPQHF
>NA|TRBD1|TRBV7-3
CASRSPGQGPGNEQFF
>NA|NA|TRBV28
CASSLWQGSYGYTF
>few|TRBD1|TRBV28
CASRLGQVNYGYTF
>NA|TRBD1|TRBV10-3
CAISDRTGGTDTQYF
>NA|NA|TRBV19
CASSIYSGLNEKLFF
>NA|NA|TRBV19
CASSIRAGVGTNYGYTF
>few|NA|TRBV7-6
CASSSGTYVGYTF
>NA|TRBD2|TRBV27
CASSSTSVNGELFF
>NA|NA|TRBV10-3
CAISEAGGNQPQHF
>NA|NA|TRBV28
CATRQGGIQYF
>NA|NA|TRBV4-3
CASSQESGSETQYF
>few|TRBD2|TRBV11-3
CASSRGTSGRQDTQYF
>once|NA|TRBV28
CASSLGGGEGYEQYF
>few|TRBD1|TRBV7-3
CASSPSTGAPSF
>once|NA|TRBV5-1
CASSFGVSADTQYF
>NA|NA|TRBV9
CASSDGLSSYNSPLHF